This TCR beta chain was found in a study of blood T cell repertoires in COVID-19. Study information: PBMCs, B-cell-depleted T cells, or T cells provided the cDNA or gDNA that made up the material.

Germline-derived CDR1 and CDR2 are LGHDT and YNNKEL (reference sequence). V lost 0 bases and J lost 7, with 15 bases in between. The CDR3 is made up of 15 amino acids. Data came from immunoSEQ multiplex PCR; TCRdb stores just in-frame clones and leaves some out. This table has about 270,000 clones, about nine tenths appearing once. The source is a woman aged 45-59 years who had recovered from COVID-19. This sequence joins TRBV3-1 (or the pseudogene TRBV3-2) and TRBJ1-2; the D is unclear. The sequenced sample was PBMCs or T cells enriched from blood (not recorded which). CDR3 region: CASSQDTQATSGYTF. As DNA, the CDR3 is TGTGCCAGCAGCCAAGACACCCAGGCCACTAGTGGCTACACCTTC.